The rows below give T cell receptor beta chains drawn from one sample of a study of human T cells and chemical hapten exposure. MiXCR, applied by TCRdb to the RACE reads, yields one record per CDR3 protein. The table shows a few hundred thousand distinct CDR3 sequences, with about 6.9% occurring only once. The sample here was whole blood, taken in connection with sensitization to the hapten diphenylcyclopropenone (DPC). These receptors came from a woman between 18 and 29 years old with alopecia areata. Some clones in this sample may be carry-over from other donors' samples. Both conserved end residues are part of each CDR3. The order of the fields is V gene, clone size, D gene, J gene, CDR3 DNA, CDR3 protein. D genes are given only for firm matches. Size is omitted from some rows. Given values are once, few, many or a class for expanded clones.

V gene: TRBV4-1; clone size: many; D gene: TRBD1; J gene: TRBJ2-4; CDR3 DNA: TGCGCCAGCAGCCAAGCAAAGGGACAGGAGTTTGACATTCAGTACTTC; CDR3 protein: CASSQAKGQEFDIQYF
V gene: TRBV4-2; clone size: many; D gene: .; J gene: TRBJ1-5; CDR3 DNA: TGTGCCAGCAGCCAAGAACTCCGATATAGCAATCAGCCCCAGCATTTT; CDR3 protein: CASSQELRYSNQPQHF
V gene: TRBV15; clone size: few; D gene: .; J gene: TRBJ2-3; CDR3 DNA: TGTGCCACCAGCCGACAGACGGGGGAGAATACGCAGTATTTT; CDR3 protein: CATSRQTGENTQYF
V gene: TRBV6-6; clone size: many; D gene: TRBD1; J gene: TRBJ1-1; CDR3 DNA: TGTGCCAGCAGGACAGAACAGGGGGCTGAAACTGAAGCTTTCTTT; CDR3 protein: CASRTEQGAETEAFF
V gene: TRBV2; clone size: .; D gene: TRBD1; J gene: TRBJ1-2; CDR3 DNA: TGTGCCAACAGCCGGACAGGGTACTATGGCTACACCTTC; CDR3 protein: CANSRTGYYGYTF
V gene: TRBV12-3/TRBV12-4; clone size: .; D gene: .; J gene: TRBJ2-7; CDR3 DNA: TGTGCCAGCAGTTTAATGAGACAGAAGTACGAGCAGTACTTC; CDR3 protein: CASSLMRQKYEQYF
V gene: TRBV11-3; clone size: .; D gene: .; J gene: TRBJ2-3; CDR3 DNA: TGTGCCAGCAGTCGTGGGGGGGCCGAAGAATCGACGCAGTATTTT; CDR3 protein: CASSRGGAEESTQYF
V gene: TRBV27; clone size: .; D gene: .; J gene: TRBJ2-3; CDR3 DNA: TGTGCCAGCAGTCCGGTGGCCGGAGGGGACACAGATACGCAGTATTTT; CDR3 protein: CASSPVAGGDTDTQYF
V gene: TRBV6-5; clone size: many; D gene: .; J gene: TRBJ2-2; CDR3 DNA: TGTGCCAGCAGCCGCGCCACCCCGAGGCTTGTGGGGGAGCTGTTTTTT; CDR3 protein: CASSRATPRLVGELFF
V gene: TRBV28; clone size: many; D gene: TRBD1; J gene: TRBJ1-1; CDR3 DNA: TGTGCCAGCAGTTGGGGACAGGGCACTGAAGCTTTCTTT; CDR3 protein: CASSWGQGTEAFF
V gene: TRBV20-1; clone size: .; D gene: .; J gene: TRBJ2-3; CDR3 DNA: TGCAGTGCTCCACCCCAAGCCGGCACAGATACGCAGTATTTT; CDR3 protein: CSAPPQAGTDTQYF
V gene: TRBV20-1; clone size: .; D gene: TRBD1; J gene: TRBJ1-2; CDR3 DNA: TGCAGTGCTAGAGATACAGGGGGCTATGGCTACACCTTC; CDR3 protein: CSARDTGGYGYTF
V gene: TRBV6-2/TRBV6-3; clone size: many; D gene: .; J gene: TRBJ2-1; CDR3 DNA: TGTGCCAGCAGTTACGACGACACCACGGATGAGCAGTTCTTC; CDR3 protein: CASSYDDTTDEQFF
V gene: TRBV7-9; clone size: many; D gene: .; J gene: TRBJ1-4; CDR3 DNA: TGTGCCAGCAGCTCTATCTCCTGGGACTCGGTGGAAAAACTGTTTTTT; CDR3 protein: CASSSISWDSVEKLFF
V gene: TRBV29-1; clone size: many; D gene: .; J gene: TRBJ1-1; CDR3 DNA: TGCAGCGTTGTCTCGGGGTACACTGAAGCTTTCTTT; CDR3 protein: CSVVSGYTEAFF
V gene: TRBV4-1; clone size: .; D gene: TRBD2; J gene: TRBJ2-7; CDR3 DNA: TGCGCCAGCAGCCAAGGCTCCGGCGGGGGGGCTGGTTACGAGCAGTACTTC; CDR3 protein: CASSQGSGGGAGYEQYF
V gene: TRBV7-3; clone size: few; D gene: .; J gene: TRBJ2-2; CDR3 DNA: TGTGCCAGCAGCTTAACACCGAGCTTTATGGCAGACTCCGGGGAGCTGTTTTTT; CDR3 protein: CASSLTPSFMADSGELFF
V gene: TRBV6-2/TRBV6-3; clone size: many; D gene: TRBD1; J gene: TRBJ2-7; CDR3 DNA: TGTGCCAGCAGTTATAGAACAGGGGATTATGACGAGCAGTACTTC; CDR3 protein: CASSYRTGDYDEQYF
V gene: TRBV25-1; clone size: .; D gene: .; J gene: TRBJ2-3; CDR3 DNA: TGTGCCAGCAGTGAAGAGGGCTTGGATACGCAGTATTTT; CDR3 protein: CASSEEGLDTQYF
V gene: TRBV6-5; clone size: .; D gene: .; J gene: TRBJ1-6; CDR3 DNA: TGTGCCAGCAGTTCTTGGGCCGATAATTCACCCCTCCACTTT; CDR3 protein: CASSSWADNSPLHF
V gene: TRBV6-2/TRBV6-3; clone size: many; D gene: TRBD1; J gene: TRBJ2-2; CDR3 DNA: TGTGCCAGCAGTTACGAGGACAGGGCATACACCGGGGAGCTGTTTTTT; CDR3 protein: CASSYEDRAYTGELFF
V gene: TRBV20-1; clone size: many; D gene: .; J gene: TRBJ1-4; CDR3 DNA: TGCAGTGCGGACGTGGCGAATGAAAAACTGTTTTTT; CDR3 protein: CSADVANEKLFF
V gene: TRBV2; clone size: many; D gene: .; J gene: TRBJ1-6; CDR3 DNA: TGTGCCAGCATCAGAACCGGGGGGGAAGGGAATTCACCCCTCCACTTT; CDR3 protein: CASIRTGGEGNSPLHF
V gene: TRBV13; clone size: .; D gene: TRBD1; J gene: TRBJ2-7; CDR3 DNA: TGTGCCAGCAGCTTCTCCGGGACAGGGCGCTACGAGCAGTACTTC; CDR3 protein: CASSFSGTGRYEQYF
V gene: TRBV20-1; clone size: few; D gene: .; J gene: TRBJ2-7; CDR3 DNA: TGCAGTGCTAGAGACGAGACAGGTGAAAGGGAGGAGCAGTACTTC; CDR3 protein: CSARDETGEREEQYF
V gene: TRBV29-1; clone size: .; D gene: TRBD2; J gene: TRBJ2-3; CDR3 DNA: TGCAGCGTTGAAGATCGTAGCGGGGGGAGCACAGATACGCAGTATTTT; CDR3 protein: CSVEDRSGGSTDTQYF
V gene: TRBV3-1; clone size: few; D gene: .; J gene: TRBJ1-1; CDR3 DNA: TGTGCCAGCAGCCAGGAAAACAGCGACACTGAAGCTTTCTTT; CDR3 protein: CASSQENSDTEAFF
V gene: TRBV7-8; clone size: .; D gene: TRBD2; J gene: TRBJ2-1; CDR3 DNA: TGTGCCAGCAGCCCCCGGGGAGCGGGGGGGCCAACGCTTATGAATGAGCAGTTCTTC; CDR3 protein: CASSPRGAGGPTLMNEQFF
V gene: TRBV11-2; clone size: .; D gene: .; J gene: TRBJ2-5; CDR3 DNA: TGTGCCAGCAGCCGCGGGTCATTACAAGAGACCCAGTACTTC; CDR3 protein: CASSRGSLQETQYF
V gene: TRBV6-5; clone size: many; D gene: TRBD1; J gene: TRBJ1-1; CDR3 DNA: TGTGCCAGCAGTACCCTGGACAGGTTCACTGAAGCTTTCTTT; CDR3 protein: CASSTLDRFTEAFF
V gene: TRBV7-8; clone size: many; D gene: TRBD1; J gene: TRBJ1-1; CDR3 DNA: TGTGCCAGCAGCTTAGTGGCCACCGGGACAGTGAACACTGAAGCTTTCTTT; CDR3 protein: CASSLVATGTVNTEAFF
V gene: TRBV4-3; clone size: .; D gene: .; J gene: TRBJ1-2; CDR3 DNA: TGCGCCAGCAGCCAAGGCCAGGGGTCTCGCTATGGCTACACCTTC; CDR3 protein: CASSQGQGSRYGYTF
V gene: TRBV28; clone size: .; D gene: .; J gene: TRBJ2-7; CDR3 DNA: TGTGCCAGCAGTTTTCGCGGGGACTCCTACGAGCAGTACTTC; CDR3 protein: CASSFRGDSYEQYF
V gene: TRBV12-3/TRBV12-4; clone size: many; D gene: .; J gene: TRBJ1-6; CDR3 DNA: TGTGCCAGCAGCACTACCGGGACGGTGAATTCACCCCTCCACTTT; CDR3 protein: CASSTTGTVNSPLHF
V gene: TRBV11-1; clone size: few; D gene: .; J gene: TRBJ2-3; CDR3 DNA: TGTGCCAGCAGCTGGACCCCGGGACACTCCACAGATACGCAGTATTTT; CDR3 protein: CASSWTPGHSTDTQYF
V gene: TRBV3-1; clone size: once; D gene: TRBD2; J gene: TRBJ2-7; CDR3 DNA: TGTGCCAGCAGCCAAAACGGGGGGGCCTCCTACGAGCAGTACTTC; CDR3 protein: CASSQNGGASYEQYF
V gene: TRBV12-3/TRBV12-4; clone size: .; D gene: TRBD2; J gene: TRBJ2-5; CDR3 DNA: TGTGCCAGCAGTTTGGGACTAGGGGGGAAGACCCAGTACTTC; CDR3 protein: CASSLGLGGKTQYF
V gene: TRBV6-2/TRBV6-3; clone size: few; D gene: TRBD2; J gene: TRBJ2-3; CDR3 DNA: TGTGCCGGGAGACTAGCGGGGGAAACAGATACGCAGTATTTT; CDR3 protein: CAGRLAGETDTQYF
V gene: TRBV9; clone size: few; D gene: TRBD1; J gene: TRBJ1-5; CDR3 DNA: TGTGCCAGCAGCGTAGGACAGGGGGTCCAGCCCCAGCATTTT; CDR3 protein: CASSVGQGVQPQHF
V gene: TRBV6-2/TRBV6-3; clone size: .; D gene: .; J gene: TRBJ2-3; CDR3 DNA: TGTGCCAGCAGTTATTCACTCCGTAGGGGTCCAGGGGCAGATACGCAGTATTTT; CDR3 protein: CASSYSLRRGPGADTQYF
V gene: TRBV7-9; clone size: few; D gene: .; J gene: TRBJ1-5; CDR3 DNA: TGTGCCAGCAGCCGAAGTTCGGGGGCTCTTAGTCAGCCCCAGCATTTT; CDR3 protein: CASSRSSGALSQPQHF
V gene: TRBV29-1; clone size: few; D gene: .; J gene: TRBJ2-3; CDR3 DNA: TGCAGCGTTGAAACTAGAAGGTTGGGCACAGATACGCAGTATTTT; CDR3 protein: CSVETRRLGTDTQYF
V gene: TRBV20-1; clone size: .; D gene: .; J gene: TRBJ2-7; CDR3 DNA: TGCAGTGTAGATTGGCGGGGAGGCTACGAGCAGTACTTC; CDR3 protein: CSVDWRGGYEQYF
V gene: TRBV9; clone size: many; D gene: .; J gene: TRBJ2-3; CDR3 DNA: TGTGCCAGCAGCGTGTCCCCACCGACAGATACGCAGTATTTT; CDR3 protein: CASSVSPPTDTQYF
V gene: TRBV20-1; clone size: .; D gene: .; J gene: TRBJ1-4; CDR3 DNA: TGCAGTGCCGCACAGGGTTGGGAAAAACTGTTTTTT; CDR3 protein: CSAAQGWEKLFF
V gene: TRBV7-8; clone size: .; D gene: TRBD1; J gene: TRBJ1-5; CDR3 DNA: TGTGCCAGCAGCTTAGCGGACAGGGTTATCAATCAGCCCCAGCATTTT; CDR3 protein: CASSLADRVINQPQHF
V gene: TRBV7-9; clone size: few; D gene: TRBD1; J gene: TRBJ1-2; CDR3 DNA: TGTGCCAGCAGCCCTCTACAGGGGGCCGGCGGCTACACCTTC; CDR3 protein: CASSPLQGAGGYTF
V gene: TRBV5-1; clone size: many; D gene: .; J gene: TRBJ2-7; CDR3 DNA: TGCGCCAGCAGCTTGGCGGCGGGTCTCGCCTACGAGCAGTACTTC; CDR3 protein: CASSLAAGLAYEQYF